The 29 T cell receptor beta chains in this list originate from one sample, sequenced in a study of spatial heterogeneity in lung cancer. MiXCR, run by TCRdb on the 5' RACE reads, gives a single entry per CDR3 protein. There are roughly 46,000 distinct CDR3 sequences in the sample; roughly 10% occur only once, and roughly 40% lies in the top ten. The time point: sample taken at primary tumor resection. In each case, whole RNA from tumor, nontumor lung or frozen PBMC was sequenced unsorted. The input for sequencing was PBMCs, taken at surgery. The origin of the receptors is a female donor with early-stage non-small cell lung cancer.

This clonotype was detected many times. The V and J genes are TRBV6-2 or TRBV6-3 and TRBJ2-5; D call uncertain. The CDR3 has 15 amino acids. V was trimmed by 2 bases and J by 5 bases, leaving 15 bases between them. CDR1 MNHEY and CDR2 SVGEGT come from the germline V gene. The CDR3 loop is CASSYGSVLLETQYF. In nucleotides, the CDR3 is TGTGCCAGCAGTTACGGGTCGGTTTTGCTGGAGACCCAGTACTTC.

This chain uses TRBV5-1 with TRBJ1-2, with 8 bases that match TRBD1. CDR3 length equals 14 residues. The germline V gene encodes CDR1 SGHRS and CDR2 YFSETQ. With 0 bases clipped from V and 5 bases from J, the junction kept 3 bases outside the gene matches. This CDR3 reads CASSLGQGRYGYTF. Here the CDR3 DNA reads TGCGCCAGCAGCTTGGGACAGGGGAGGTATGGCTACACCTTC.

The gene calls are TRBV29-1 and TRBJ2-2; D call uncertain. This CDR3 is built from 15 residues. Trimming stripped 0 bases from V and 2 bases from J, with 10 bases between. Germline CDR1 reads SQVTM; CDR2 reads ANQGSEA. CDR3 in amino acids: CSVEDRHGNTGELFF. Written as DNA, the CDR3 is TGCAGCGTTGAAGATCGGCACGGCAACACCGGGGAGCTGTTTTTT.

The chain uses TRBV9 and TRBJ2-3; 12 bases match TRBD2. The CDR3 runs to 19 residues. Germline V gene data show CDR1 as SGDLS and CDR2 as YYNGEE. Losses at the gene ends were 3 bases for V and 6 bases for J; bases not matched to a gene: 17. The CDR3 coding sequence is TGTGCCAGCAGCGCTCCCGGACGGACTAGCGGGGCGTCCTTCGATACGCAGTATTTT. Translating it yields CASSAPGRTSGASFDTQYF.

This clonotype was seen a few times. The chain employs TRBV7-8 and TRBJ2-7; a weak D match, TRBD1 (6 bases). The CDR3 contains 13 residues. V lost 5 bases and J lost 2, with 10 bases in between. Germline loops: CDR1 SGHVS, CDR2 FQNEAQ. CDR3 nucleotides: TGTGCCAGCAGCCCGGGACATACCTACGAGCAGTACTTC. It encodes CASSPGHTYEQYF.

This clonotype was seen a handful of times. The chain has TRBV20-1 and TRBJ2-5; D ambiguous. The germline V gene has CDR1 DFQATT and CDR2 SNEGSKA (reference sequence). There are 13 residues in the CDR3. The V gene lost 1 base and the J gene lost 2 bases, with 8 bases spanning the gap. CDR3 residues: CSARVLAQETQYF. For the CDR3, the DNA is TGCAGTGCTAGAGTACTCGCGCAAGAGACCCAGTACTTC.

This chain joins TRBV27 and TRBJ1-1; possibly TRBD1 for D (6 bases). V was trimmed by 6 bases and J by 0 bases, leaving 14 bases between them. The CDR3 has 15 amino acids. Germline CDR1 reads MNHEY; CDR2 reads SMNVEV (reference sequence). CDR3 sequence: CASRPGGQMNTEAFF. CDR3 bases: TGTGCCAGCAGGCCGGGGGGGCAAATGAACACTGAAGCTTTCTTT.

This clonotype has more than one count but fewer than ten. This chain uses TRBV5-8 with TRBJ2-5; TRBD2 is a possible D gene (5 bases). V lost 4 bases and J 5 bases, leaving 15 bases between the germline ends. Germline-derived CDR1 and CDR2 are SGHTS and YDEGEE. There are 14 residues in the CDR3. The CDR3 DNA follows: TGTGCCAGCAGCCCCGACACGGGAAGGGAGACCCAGTACTTC. Translating gives CASSPDTGRETQYF.

This clonotype has a count of ten or more. The J gene is TRBJ2-7, the V gene TRBV28; D call uncertain. Germline V lookup: CDR1 MDHEN, CDR2 SYDVKM. The length of the CDR3 is 11 residues. V was trimmed by 6 bases and J by 3 bases, leaving 6 bases between them. This CDR3 is CASRGFYEQYF. CDR3 DNA sequence: TGTGCCAGCAGGGGGTTCTACGAGCAGTACTTC. Looking up the rest from reference TRBV28 and TRBJ2-7 gives the full variable domain: DVKVTQSSRYLVKRTGEKVFLECVQDMDHENMFWYRQDPGLGLRLIYFSYDVKMKEKGDIPEGYSVSREKKERFSLILESASTNQTSMYLCASRGFYEQYFGPGTRLTVT.

V is TRBV5-1 and J is TRBJ1-1; D remains ambiguous. Germline lookup yields CDR1 SGHRS and CDR2 YFSETQ. V lost 7 bases and J lost 2, with 15 bases in between. The CDR3 consists of 14 residues. CDR3 loop: CASRALAGNTEAFF. The CDR3 DNA reads TGCGCCAGCCGCGCGCTCGCGGGTAACACTGAAGCTTTCTTT. The full variable domain, with the rest looked up from reference TRBV5-1 and TRBJ1-1, is KAGVTQTPRYLIKTRGQQVTLSCSPISGHRSVSWYQQTPGQGLQFLFEYFSETQRNKGNFPGRFSGRQFSNSRSEMNVSTLELGDSALYLCASRALAGNTEAFFGQGTRLTVV.

This clonotype is labeled medium-sized (0.01 to 0.1%). The chain is built from TRBV7-2 and TRBJ2-7; possibly TRBD2 for D (5 bases). V was trimmed by 3 bases and J by 1 base, leaving 7 bases between them. The germline V gene encodes CDR1 SGHTA and CDR2 FQGNSA. CDR3 length: 13 amino acids. Here the CDR3 reads CASSLAGSYEQYF. DNA for the CDR3: TGTGCCAGCAGCTTGGCGGGTTCCTACGAGCAGTACTTC. Complete variable domain (other parts from reference TRBV7-2 and TRBJ2-7): GAGVSQSPSNKVTEKGKDVELRCDPISGHTALYWYRQSLGQGLEFLIYFQGNSAPDKSGLPSDRFSAERTGGSVSTLTIQRTQQEDSAVYLCASSLAGSYEQYFGPGTRLTVT.

This sequence joins TRBV5-4 and TRBJ2-1; 13 bases are a match to TRBD2. The CDR3 has 15 amino acids. The V and J ends lost 4 bases and 9 bases, in that order; junction bases with no gene match: 7. Germline V gives CDR1 SGHNT, CDR2 YYREEE (reference sequence). CDR3 protein: CASSPTSGGEGEQFF. DNA of the CDR3: TGTGCCAGCAGCCCCACTAGCGGGGGGGAGGGTGAGCAGTTCTTC. Full variable domain (rest looked up from reference TRBV5-4 and TRBJ2-1): ETGVTQSPTHLIKTRGQQVTLRCSSQSGHNTVSWYQQALGQGPQFIFQYYREEENGRGNFPPRFSGLQFPNYSSELNVNALELDDSALYLCASSPTSGGEGEQFFGPGTRLTVL.

The chain links TRBV2 to TRBJ1-5; weak D call: TRBD1 (6 bases). Between the trimmed V and J ends, which lost 9 bases and 3 bases, there was a span of 27 bases. This CDR3 contains 18 residues. The V gene's germline CDR1 is SNHLY and CDR2 FYNNEI. The CDR3 region has the DNA TGTGCCAGTCTCCCGGGTGTACAGGGTCGATTTGCCAATCAGCCCCAGCATTTT. Its protein is CASLPGVQGRFANQPQHF.

This clonotype was seen a handful of times. The V call is TRBV20-1, the J call TRBJ1-2; D is uncertain. The V gene's germline CDR1 is DFQATT and CDR2 SNEGSKA (reference sequence). The CDR3 is 12 residues long. V lost 5 bases to trimming and J lost 2 bases, with 9 bases between them. The CDR3 region is CSAPRPNYGYTF. In DNA form, the CDR3 reads TGCAGTGCTCCGCGGCCGAACTATGGCTACACCTTC.

Ten or more counts support this clonotype. The CDR3 DNA sequence: TGCAGCGTTACGGGGTCAGCGGTCTCTGGAAACACCATATATTTT. This translates into CSVTGSAVSGNTIYF. The rearrangement links TRBV29-1 to TRBJ1-3; no reliable D call. Between the trimmed V and J ends, which lost 5 bases and 0 bases, there was a span of 14 bases. The length of the CDR3 is 15 residues. Germline CDR1 reads SQVTM; CDR2 reads ANQGSEA.

The gene calls are TRBV5-1 and TRBJ2-2; 9 bases align to TRBD1. Looked up from germline, CDR1 is SGHRS and CDR2 is YFSETQ. This CDR3 has 16 amino acids. V was pared by 4 bases and J by 4 bases, with 8 bases of the junction left unmatched. As DNA, the CDR3 is TGCGCCAGCAGCGGACAGGGGAGGATCAGCACCGGGGAGCTGTTTTTT. It translates to CASSGQGRISTGELFF.

This clonotype appeared many times. The chain employs TRBV6-2 or TRBV6-3 and TRBJ2-3; no reliable D call. Per germline, CDR1 MNHEY and CDR2 SVGEGT. V was shortened by 2 bases and J by 6 bases, with 6 bases between the two germline ends. This CDR3 region has 12 residues. In nucleotides, the CDR3 is TGTGCCAGCAGTTACGGATATGATACGCAGTATTTT. As protein: CASSYGYDTQYF.

This clonotype was detected ten times or more. The chain combines TRBV6-2 or TRBV6-3 with TRBJ1-1; unclear D gene. The V gene lost 4 bases and the J gene lost 3 bases, with 9 bases spanning the gap. Germline CDR1 and CDR2: MNHEY and SVGEGT. This CDR3 is built from 13 residues. This chain's CDR3 is CASSLNRDTEAFF. DNA of the CDR3: TGTGCCAGCAGTTTAAACCGAGACACTGAAGCTTTCTTT.

This clonotype has at least ten counts. The chain combines TRBV20-1 with TRBJ1-5; 8 nucleotides line up with TRBD1. This CDR3 comprises 14 residues. Germline V CDR1 and CDR2: DFQATT, SNEGSKA (reference sequence). J gave up 4 bases and V 0 bases, and 2 bases lay outside the gene matches. Here the CDR3 DNA reads TGCAGTGCTAGAGAGAGGACAGGGAATCAGCCCCAGCATTTT. It encodes CSARERTGNQPQHF.

The genes are TRBV30 and TRBJ2-1; D unresolved. Trimming took off 3 bases at V and 0 bases at J, with 6 bases between the two ends. The CDR3 runs to 13 residues. Germline-derived CDR1 and CDR2 are GTSNPN and SVGIG (reference sequence). The CDR3 DNA reads TGTGCCTGGAGCGGTAGCTCCTACAATGAGCAGTTCTTC. Amino acids: CAWSGSSYNEQFF.

This clonotype has just a few counts. This rearrangement joins TRBV19 to TRBJ2-1, with 8 bases matching TRBD1. CDR1 is LNHDA and CDR2 is SQIVND in the germline V gene (reference sequence). The J segment lost 9 bases and the V segment lost 5 bases, leaving 6 bases of the junction unmatched. The CDR3 sequence is 13 residues long. The CDR3 protein is CASSARDRSEQFF. The DNA of the CDR3 is TGTGCCAGTAGTGCCCGGGACAGGAGTGAGCAGTTCTTC.

The chain employs TRBV18 and TRBJ2-5; TRBD1 agrees at 7 bases. V was clipped by 3 bases and J by 5 bases; unmatched bases: 6. The germline V gene encodes CDR1 KGHSH and CDR2 LQKENI. The CDR3 runs 14 residues. CDR3 sequence: CASSPTGAGETQYF. The CDR3 DNA follows: TGTGCCAGCTCACCTACAGGGGCTGGGGAGACCCAGTACTTC. Filled out from reference TRBV18 and TRBJ2-5, the complete variable domain reads NAGVMQNPRHLVRRRGQEARLRCSPMKGHSHVYWYRQLPEEGLKFMVYLQKENIIDESGMPKERFSAEFPKEGPSILRIQQVVRGDSAAYFCASSPTGAGETQYFGPGTRLLVL.

The chain is built from TRBV7-8 and TRBJ1-1; D gene ambiguous. There are 15 residues in the CDR3. V was cut by 1 base and J by 2 bases, with 11 bases left in between. Germline CDR1 SGHVS, CDR2 FQNEAQ. The DNA for the CDR3 is TGTGCCAGCAGCTTAGAAAGAGTAAGCAACACTGAAGCTTTCTTT. This translates into CASSLERVSNTEAFF.

This clonotype showed up many times. The V and J genes are TRBV21-1 and TRBJ2-5; no DNA check was done on the table's D call, TRBD1. TRBV21-1 is given as a pseudogene. The CDR3 loop spans 17 amino acids. The CDR3 reads CASSSQLFGTGQETQYF. The CDR3 DNA reads as TGTGCCAGCAGCTCCCAACTCTTCGGGACAGGGCAAGAGACCCAGTACTTC.

The chain uses TRBV12-3 or TRBV12-4 and TRBJ1-3; D not certain. This CDR3 contains 14 residues. V was cut by 3 bases and J by 4 bases, with 10 bases left in between. The CDR3 DNA reads as TGTGCCAGCAGTTTCGGCGGGGAGGGAAACACCATATATTTT. Translation: CASSFGGEGNTIYF.

The chain carries TRBV4-2 and TRBJ1-3; tentatively, D is TRBD1 (6 bases). CDR1 is LGHNA and CDR2 is YNFKEQ in the germline V gene. Between the trimmed V and J ends, which lost 0 bases and 4 bases, there was a span of 19 bases. CDR3 length: 18 residues. CDR3 amino acids: CASSQDMRQASWGNTIYF. CDR3 sequence (DNA): TGTGCCAGCAGCCAAGATATGAGACAGGCGAGCTGGGGAAACACCATATATTTT.

This clonotype was recorded a few times. CDR3 DNA sequence: TGCAGTGCTAGAGACCACAGGGGGCTTATCTACGAGCAGTACTTC. Its protein product is CSARDHRGLIYEQYF. J is TRBJ2-7 and V is TRBV20-1; 9 bases align to TRBD1. The junction had 6 bases not matched to a gene; V was cut back by 0 bases and J by 3 bases. The V gene's germline CDR1 is DFQATT and CDR2 SNEGSKA (reference sequence). This CDR3 is built from 15 residues.

The genes are TRBV7-2 and TRBJ2-2; maybe TRBD2 (7 bases). Per germline, CDR1 SGHTA and CDR2 FQGNSA. V shed 5 bases and J shed 4 bases, with 17 bases lying between them. The CDR3 has 16 residues. In DNA, the CDR3 is TGTGCCAGCAGCCCCCCCGGGGGGCAGGGCACCGGGGAGCTGTTTTTT. Amino acids: CASSPPGGQGTGELFF.

This clonotype has a count of ten or more. The chain links TRBV4-2 to TRBJ1-1; TRBD1 agrees at 8 bases. J was trimmed by 4 bases and V by 2 bases; bases with no gene match: 3. Germline assignment: CDR1 LGHNA and CDR2 YNFKEQ. The CDR3 is 14 amino acids. CDR3: CASSQLDRATEAFF. The CDR3 DNA reads TGTGCCAGCAGCCAACTGGACAGGGCCACTGAAGCTTTCTTT.